Listed below are T cell receptor beta chains from one sample, sequenced in a study of T-cell memory formation after mild COVID-19. Each CDR3 protein is one row after TCRdb ran MiXCR on the 5' RACE reads. The sample has about 470,000 distinct CDR3 sequences, over 15% seen once. Input material: PBMCs or a T cell subset sorted from them (not recorded which). These receptor sequences come from an adult woman who had mild COVID-19 (a few samples of this study predate the infection). Cell type and time point are not known. Each CDR3 is given with its conserved first and last residue. A D gene is named only where the DNA matches it firmly. A row's size may be missing; if present it is once, few, many or a size class.

.	TRBV20-1	.	TRBJ1-5	16	CSARDGAGYSNQPQHF	TGCAGTGCTAGAGATGGCGCAGGCTATAGCAATCAGCCCCAGCATTTT
TRBD2	TRBV7-9	few	TRBJ2-7	18	CASSLARASGRSSYEQYF	TGTGCCAGCAGCTTAGCGCGGGCTAGCGGGAGAAGTTCCTACGAGCAGTACTTC
TRBD2	TRBV11-2	few	TRBJ2-1	17	CASSLGRLAGDLGEQFF	TGTGCCAGCAGCTTAGGGAGGCTAGCGGGCGACTTAGGTGAGCAGTTCTTC
.	TRBV6-1	.	TRBJ2-5	15	CASSEVPGVQETQYF	TGTGCCAGCAGTGAAGTGCCAGGGGTACAAGAGACCCAGTACTTC
TRBD2	TRBV6-5	few	TRBJ2-1	13	CASSYGFTSGKFF	TGTGCCAGCAGTTATGGGTTCACTAGCGGGAAGTTCTTC
.	TRBV21-1	.	TRBJ2-5	16	CASINKPKQDQETQYF	TGTGCCAGCATTAATAAACCGAAACAGGATCAAGAGACCCAGTACTTC
TRBD1	TRBV2	.	TRBJ1-6	16	CASSERTGAGNSPLHF	TGTGCCAGCAGTGAAAGGACAGGGGCAGGTAATTCACCCCTCCACTTT
TRBD1	TRBV24-1	few	TRBJ1-2	14	CATNAGQRGGGYTF	TGTGCCACCAATGCGGGACAGAGGGGTGGAGGCTACACCTTC
TRBD1	TRBV6-5	few	TRBJ2-7	16	CASSYVSRGTGTEQYF	TGTGCCAGCAGTTACGTTTCGCGGGGGACAGGGACCGAGCAGTACTTC
.	TRBV5-6	.	TRBJ1-5	13	CASSAGAAGPQHF	TGTGCCAGCAGCGCGGGGGCGGCAGGACCCCAGCATTTT
.	TRBV7-3	few	TRBJ2-1	12	CASSLYGNEQFF	TGTGCCAGCAGCTTGTACGGGAATGAGCAGTTCTTC
.	TRBV5-5	.	TRBJ2-7	13	CASSPGVSNEQYF	TGTGCCAGCAGCCCGGGTGTATCGAACGAGCAGTACTTC
.	TRBV24-1	.	TRBJ2-3	19	CATSDPKGAPGASTDTQYF	TGTGCCACCAGTGACCCGAAAGGTGCGCCGGGAGCGAGCACAGATACGCAGTATTTT
.	TRBV28	many	TRBJ2-7	13	CASSLPGSYEQYF	TGTGCCAGCAGTTTACCAGGGTCCTACGAGCAGTACTTC
.	TRBV20-1	many	TRBJ2-1	14	CSARVGTRNNEQFF	TGCAGTGCTAGAGTTGGGACTCGGAACAATGAGCAGTTCTTC
.	TRBV12-3/TRBV12-4	many	TRBJ2-1	18	CASSSLPPSTEYYNEQFF	TGTGCCAGCAGTTCTTTACCCCCTAGCACCGAGTACTACAATGAGCAGTTCTTC
.	TRBV7-9	.	TRBJ1-3	11	CASSLGHTIYF	TGTGCCAGCAGCCTCGGGCACACCATATATTTT
.	TRBV6-1	.	TRBJ1-2	13	CAIRAGATYGYTF	TGTGCCATCAGAGCAGGGGCGACGTATGGCTACACCTTC
.	TRBV7-9	few	TRBJ2-5	13	CASRQGQQETQYF	TGTGCCAGCAGGCAGGGCCAGCAAGAGACCCAGTACTTC
TRBD1	TRBV5-1	few	TRBJ2-7	14	CASSYGDRSYEQYF	TGCGCCAGCAGCTACGGGGACAGGAGCTACGAGCAGTACTTC
.	TRBV7-2	.	TRBJ2-5	18	CASSLNSRSGARWETQYF	TGTGCCAGCAGCTTAAATTCTCGTTCAGGGGCGCGGTGGGAGACCCAGTACTTC
.	TRBV6-2/TRBV6-3	.	TRBJ2-6	18	CASSYSRGFTSGANVLTF	TGTGCCAGCAGTTACTCTCGGGGCTTTACATCTGGGGCCAACGTCCTGACTTTC
TRBD1	TRBV4-2	.	TRBJ2-5	16	CASSQGGDSRGETQYF	TGTGCCAGCAGCCAAGGGGGAGATTCCAGGGGGGAGACCCAGTACTTC
.	TRBV29-1	.	TRBJ1-1	12	CSVARRGGEAFF	TGCAGCGTTGCCCGCCGAGGGGGTGAAGCTTTCTTT
.	TRBV5-1	.	TRBJ2-1	15	CASRFPQGGTNEQFF	TGCGCCAGCAGATTCCCGCAGGGGGGCACGAATGAGCAGTTCTTC